These 9 T cell receptor beta chains originate from one sample sequenced in a study of STAT5B mutations in CD4+ large granular lymphocyte leukemia. Sequencing used immunoSEQ multiplex PCR; TCRdb keeps in-frame clones, though not all of them. The sample shows some 35,000 clones, less than 70% of them seen only once. Sequences were obtained from CD4+ T cells from blood buffy coats. These TCRs come from a human donor in good health.

CDR3 DNA: TGTGCCAGCAGGCCCCCGGGACTCTTCTCAGATACGCAGTATTTT. As protein: CASRPPGLFSDTQYF. The V call is TRBV6-5, the J call TRBJ2-3; weak D call: TRBD2 (6 bases). This CDR3 comprises 15 residues. Looked up from germline, CDR1 is MNHEY and CDR2 is SVGAGI. The V end lost 6 bases, the J end lost 4 bases, and 17 bases lay between the germline ends.

J is TRBJ2-1 and V is TRBV4-3, with D tentatively TRBD1 or TRBD2 (6 bases each). The CDR3 is 15 residues long. CDR1 LGHNA and CDR2 YSLEER come from the germline V gene. V was pared by 0 bases and J by 6 bases, with 12 bases between. CDR3 bases: TGCGCCAGCAGCCAAGATACGGGGGCCTTCAATGAGCAGTTCTTC. Its translation: CASSQDTGAFNEQFF.

The V gene is TRBV5-5, the J gene TRBJ1-5; TRBD1 might be the D (6 bases). The CDR3 runs 16 residues. Germline V gene sequence: CDR1 SGHKS, CDR2 YYEKEE (reference sequence). Trimming removed 0 bases at V and 6 bases at J, with 16 bases between. The CDR3 DNA reads TGTGCCAGCAGCTTGGCCGGGTGGGGGGCGGGTCAGCCCCAGCATTTT. Protein sequence: CASSLAGWGAGQPQHF.

V is TRBV5-1 and J is TRBJ2-4; maybe TRBD2 (6 bases). The germline V gene encodes CDR1 SGHRS and CDR2 YFSETQ. Deletions cut 4 bases from V and 5 bases from J, with 13 bases between. CDR3 length equals 14 residues. CDR3 coding DNA: TGCGCCAGCAGCCGGGAGAGGGGCCAAAACATTCAGTACTTC. This translates into CASSRERGQNIQYF. Using reference TRBV5-1 and TRBJ2-4 for the parts outside the CDR3, the full variable domain is KAGVTQTPRYLIKTRGQQVTLSCSPISGHRSVSWYQQTPGQGLQFLFEYFSETQRNKGNFPGRFSGRQFSNSRSEMNVSTLELGDSALYLCASSRERGQNIQYFGAGTRLSVL.

This clone was recorded a few times. This sequence joins TRBV28 and TRBJ1-1; D gene uncertain. Trimming shortened V by 3 bases and J by 0 bases, and 14 bases separated the two germline ends. The germline V gene encodes CDR1 MDHEN and CDR2 SYDVKM. This CDR3 is 16 amino acids long. This CDR3 reads CASSLTLTFVNTEAFF. The CDR3 nucleotides read TGTGCCAGCAGTTTGACCCTGACATTCGTGAACACTGAAGCTTTCTTT.

The chain carries TRBV19 and TRBJ1-4, with a tentative D call TRBD1 (6 bases). Germline V gene lookup returns CDR1 LNHDA and CDR2 SQIVND (reference sequence). Trimming stripped 5 bases from V and 2 bases from J, with 9 bases between. The CDR3 sequence is 14 residues long. DNA of the CDR3: TGTGCCAGTAGTCTGAGGGGGACTAATGAAAAACTGTTTTTT. Its translation is CASSLRGTNEKLFF.

This clone was seen a handful of times. The chain links TRBV30 to TRBJ1-5, with D maybe TRBD1 (5 bases). Germline CDR1 GTSNPN, CDR2 SVGIG (reference sequence). V lost 2 bases and J 4 bases, leaving 9 bases between the germline ends. The CDR3 length is 13 residues. CDR3 residues: CAWSRGANQPQHF. CDR3 in DNA: TGTGCCTGGAGTAGAGGGGCAAATCAGCCCCAGCATTTT.

This clone came up a few times. This chain uses TRBV11-3 with TRBJ1-5; no definite D call. V gave up 9 bases and J gave up 4 bases, with 4 bases separating them. This CDR3 contains 10 residues. The germline V gene encodes CDR1 SGHNT and CDR2 YENEEA. This CDR3 reads CARDNQPQHF. The DNA of the CDR3 is TGTGCCAGGGATAATCAGCCCCAGCATTTT.

V and J are TRBV7-9 and TRBJ2-2, with TRBD1 identical over 9 bases. The CDR3 is 17 amino acids. Germline V lookup: CDR1 SEHNR, CDR2 FQNEAQ (reference sequence). The V segment lost 0 bases and the J segment 1 base; nucleotides outside the gene matches: 3. The CDR3 DNA sequence: TGTGCCAGCAGCTTAGCCGGGACAGGGTTGAACACCGGGGAGCTGTTTTTT. Amino acid sequence: CASSLAGTGLNTGELFF.